These T cell receptor beta chains were read from a single sample in a study of blood T cells in healthy people across ages. TCRdb used MiXCR to reprocess the 5' RACE reads, holding one entry per CDR3 protein. The data show around 870,000 distinct CDR3 sequences, with 29% seen just once and 15% to 20% held by the top ten. Sequencing was done on a sample of blood. All receptors come from an elderly woman in good health. Each CDR3 is given with its conserved first and last residue.

cdr3_aa: CASSLENGRSYEQYF; cdr3_length: 15; j_call: TRBJ2-7; v_call: TRBV11-2
cdr3_aa: CASSQGGGNTEAFF; cdr3_length: 14; j_call: TRBJ1-1; v_call: TRBV5-1
cdr3_aa: CASNTGDSPLHF; cdr3_length: 12; j_call: TRBJ1-6; v_call: TRBV10-2
cdr3_aa: CASSQEIRGARGGETQYF; cdr3_length: 18; j_call: TRBJ2-5; v_call: TRBV3-1
cdr3_aa: CSAIARTSGLTDTQYF; cdr3_length: 16; j_call: TRBJ2-3; v_call: TRBV29-1
cdr3_aa: CATSDHLQGSYNEQFF; cdr3_length: 16; j_call: TRBJ2-1; v_call: TRBV24-1
cdr3_aa: CASSLKGASQPQHF; cdr3_length: 14; j_call: TRBJ1-5; v_call: TRBV7-2
cdr3_aa: CASSQDVGNTEAFF; cdr3_length: 14; j_call: TRBJ1-1; v_call: TRBV3-1
cdr3_aa: CAISDSPPAGEKLFF; cdr3_length: 15; j_call: TRBJ1-4; v_call: TRBV10-3
cdr3_aa: CASSSNPRLGRETQYF; cdr3_length: 16; j_call: TRBJ2-5; v_call: TRBV7-2
cdr3_aa: CASSPVGTTRETQYF; cdr3_length: 15; j_call: TRBJ2-5; v_call: TRBV7-6
cdr3_aa: CASTFRGASNTGELFF; cdr3_length: 16; j_call: TRBJ2-2; v_call: TRBV12-3/TRBV12-4
cdr3_aa: CASSSDEYGYTEAFF; cdr3_length: 15; j_call: TRBJ1-1; v_call: TRBV6-2/TRBV6-3
cdr3_aa: CASSAGTTGELFF; cdr3_length: 13; j_call: TRBJ2-2; v_call: TRBV13
cdr3_aa: CASSQDWRVGQPQHF; cdr3_length: 15; j_call: TRBJ1-5; v_call: TRBV3-1
cdr3_aa: CSVKYPPGQGPERMNTEAFF; cdr3_length: 20; j_call: TRBJ1-1; v_call: TRBV29-1
cdr3_aa: CASSSGAGNIQYF; cdr3_length: 13; j_call: TRBJ2-4; v_call: TRBV7-2
cdr3_aa: CASSFRGQSTDTQYF; cdr3_length: 15; j_call: TRBJ2-3; v_call: TRBV5-1
cdr3_aa: CASSLRPSGGRHEQYF; cdr3_length: 16; j_call: TRBJ2-7; v_call: TRBV7-2
cdr3_aa: CASSPRGVGSNQPQHF; cdr3_length: 16; j_call: TRBJ1-5; v_call: TRBV7-8
cdr3_aa: CASTSLALTNTGELFF; cdr3_length: 16; j_call: TRBJ2-2; v_call: TRBV5-6
cdr3_aa: CASSSSLAGGQETQYF; cdr3_length: 16; j_call: TRBJ2-5; v_call: TRBV11-2
cdr3_aa: CASSYSLDQPQHF; cdr3_length: 13; j_call: TRBJ1-5; v_call: TRBV7-6
cdr3_aa: CASSPKEAGVYEQYF; cdr3_length: 15; j_call: TRBJ2-7; v_call: TRBV6-6
cdr3_aa: CATSSGGTGGFTEAFF; cdr3_length: 16; j_call: TRBJ1-1; v_call: TRBV15
cdr3_aa: CASSVGVGEAQYF; cdr3_length: 13; j_call: TRBJ2-7; v_call: TRBV9
cdr3_aa: CASSLARQGATGANVLTF; cdr3_length: 18; j_call: TRBJ2-6; v_call: TRBV7-9